This TCR beta chain was observed in a study of immune cell composition in non-small cell lung cancer (dated by TCRdb to 2016 to 2017). Background for the entire study: Histologic subtype, mostly lung adenocarcinoma or squamous cell carcinoma, was determined with H&E together with p63, CK5, Napsin A and TTF-1 immunohistochemistry. Adaptive Biotechnologies TCR-beta sequencing was carried out on some 35 paired NSCLC tumour and non-adjacent lung specimens, as well as on roughly 26 tumour-only specimens. In supplementary cohort #1, which comprised around 10 lung adenocarcinoma cases, paired tumour/lung TCR-beta sequencing was performed and TIL populations were generated so that tumour reactivity could be assessed. A handful of tumour specimens that had TCR-beta data belonged to rare histological subtypes and were left out of the subtype comparisons.

Genomic DNA was isolated with the QIAamp DNA kit from frozen aliquots of single-cell suspensions that had not been sorted. Surgically resected non-small cell lung cancer tissue was used for the tumour samples. Tissues were received within 2 hours of resection and processed immediately into single-cell suspensions. Tissue was mechanically dissociated and enzymatically digested with DNase I, collagenase I and hyaluronidase for less than 35 minutes at 37 °C, then filtered and RBC-lysed. A two-step multiplex PCR was used to amplify TCR-beta CDR3 regions from genomic DNA, and Illumina-compatible adaptors were added in the second step. TCR-beta immunosequencing was performed on an Illumina platform as a commercial immunoSEQ service. Processing in the source paper ran as follows. Repertoires were summarised by productive clonality and by Top 10 Clones, defined as the percentage of T-cell templates derived from the ten most frequent sequences. Values of productive clonality ranged from 0 to 1, with a monoclonal population indicated by a value of 1. Tumour-associated clones were defined as sequences comprising at least 0.1% of tumour T-cell templates but absent from matched non-adjacent lung, identified via log10 scatter plots. Student's t-tests were used for two-group comparisons, ANOVA for comparisons across stages, and linear regression for relationships, with analyses done in GraphPad Prism7 and R. The source is immuneACCESS, and TCRdb retained only in-frame sequences with V and J called. Part of the clones is not carried over; for the studies checked, unresolved V genes explain less than half of this, and the remainder is unexplained. For V, J and clone size, that table is used; D and trimming come from the DNA. This sample gives roughly 3,000 clones in total; about 78% of them show up just once. The ten largest clones take up about a sixth of the sample.

Points the paper makes about the study in general: Significantly higher Top 10 clone scores and productive clonality were observed in lung squamous cell carcinoma than in lung adenocarcinoma tumours. No significant correlation was found between smoking pack-years and tumour TCR-beta clonality. Tumour-associated clones >0.5% were found in nearly half of NSCLC cases, namely in about 30% of adenocarcinomas versus about 73% of squamous carcinomas. Across ten to eleven adenocarcinoma cases, the maximal tumour-associated clone frequency showed a strong correlation with TIL tumour reactivity, but overall clonality showed no such correlation. The reactivity cohort included only approximately 11 cases, and whether tumour-reactive clones share sequences with the dominant in vivo tumour-associated clones was not shown.

Remarks on this clone: Its antigen target is currently unknown. The input lacks base qualities; no much larger clone sits a single base away.

Deletion took 1 base off V and 9 bases off J, with a span of 15 bases between the germline ends. Taken from cysteine to phenylalanine, the CDR3 has 14 residues. Just CDR3 DNA is preserved here, 42 bases in frame from base 1. The germline V gene encodes CDR1 SGHAT and CDR2 FQNNGV. This receptor was taken from a human donor with non-small cell lung cancer. Rearrangement joined TRBV11-2 to TRBJ1-2; 6 matching bases give a weak D call of TRBD1. The sample was lung tumor tissue. The CDR3 protein is CASSLVDSRMSYTF. The nucleotide sequence reads as follows: TGTGCCAGCAGCTTAGTGGACAGCCGTATGAGCTACACCTTC.